The rows below give T cell receptor beta chains drawn from one sample of a study of multiple sclerosis patients with progressive multifocal leukoencephalopathy. Sequencing was performed with immunoSEQ multiplex PCR; in TCRdb, only in-frame clones are kept and a portion is missing. The table shows 25,000 to 35,000 clones, with 85% to 95% occurring only once. The sequenced sample was PBMCs. These receptors originate from a man aged 30 to 45 with multiple sclerosis. Each CDR3 is given with its conserved first and last residue. Fields, in order: J gene, D gene, V gene, clone size, CDR3 length, CDR3 protein, CDR3 DNA. The D gene is left open where the match is weak. For some rows the clone size is stated as once, few or many, or as a class when expanded; others skip it.

TRBJ2-1 | TRBD2 | TRBV4-3 | - | 12 | CASSQMGGEQFF | TGCGCCAGCAGCCAAATGGGGGGGGAGCAGTTCTTC
TRBJ2-1 | TRBD1 | TRBV18 | - | 15 | CASLRDRGIYNEQFF | TGTGCCAGCTTAAGGGACAGGGGGATTTACAATGAGCAGTTCTTC
TRBJ2-3 | TRBD2 | TRBV7-7 | once | 14 | CASSLGLATDTQYF | TGTGCCAGCAGCCTCGGACTAGCGACAGATACGCAGTATTTT
TRBJ1-2 | - | TRBV7-9 | - | 15 | CASSRWEGPQDGYTF | TGTGCCAGCAGTCGCTGGGAGGGACCTCAGGATGGCTACACCTTC
TRBJ1-2 | TRBD1 | TRBV6-1 | - | 14 | CASRTGGSADGYTF | TGTGCCAGCAGAACAGGGGGCAGTGCAGATGGCTACACCTTC
TRBJ2-7 | TRBD1 | TRBV6-1 | few | 15 | CASSESTGNPHEQYF | TGTGCCAGCAGTGAATCGACAGGGAATCCCCACGAGCAGTACTTC
TRBJ2-5 | TRBD2 | TRBV11-3 | - | 13 | CASSFLAGETQYF | TGTGCCAGCAGCTTCCTAGCGGGAGAGACCCAGTACTTC
TRBJ2-3 | TRBD2 | TRBV10-3 | - | 14 | CAITASGGTDTQYF | TGTGCCATCACGGCTAGCGGGGGCACAGATACGCAGTATTTT
TRBJ2-7 | TRBD1 | TRBV29-1 | - | 14 | CSVELRTGGYEQYF | TGCAGCGTTGAACTTCGGACAGGGGGCTACGAGCAGTACTTC
TRBJ2-5 | - | TRBV7-2 | - | 13 | CASSPGSAETQYF | TGTGCCAGCAGCCCCGGTAGTGCAGAGACCCAGTACTTC
TRBJ2-1 | TRBD2 | TRBV11-3 | - | 15 | CASSLGGGTHNEQFF | TGTGCCAGCAGCTTAGGCGGGGGAACCCACAATGAGCAGTTCTTC
TRBJ2-7 | - | TRBV21-1 | - | 13 | CASSKCRSYEQYF | TGTGCCAGCAGCAAGTGCAGATCCTACGAGCAGTACTTC
TRBJ1-1 | - | TRBV4-3 | - | 14 | CASSYQSGTLEAFF | TGCGCCAGCAGCTACCAAAGTGGGACACTTGAAGCTTTCTTT
TRBJ2-2 | TRBD1 | TRBV18 | - | 18 | CASSLFVAGQGCTGELFF | TGTGCCAGCTCACTTTTCGTCGCGGGACAGGGGTGCACCGGGGAGCTGTTTTTT
TRBJ2-5 | - | TRBV9 | - | 16 | CASSVEGSAFRETQYF | TGTGCCAGCAGCGTAGAGGGCTCAGCCTTCCGAGAGACCCAGTACTTC
TRBJ2-1 | TRBD2 | TRBV5-4 | - | 15 | CASSLGLAGENEQFF | TGTGCCAGCAGCTTGGGACTAGCGGGCGAAAATGAGCAGTTCTTC
TRBJ1-1 | - | TRBV7-9 | - | 16 | CASSDPGGSMNTEAFF | TGTGCCAGCAGTGACCCGGGAGGCTCAATGAACACTGAAGCTTTCTTT
TRBJ2-7 | - | TRBV21-1 | - | 15 | CASSPRQGSSYEQYF | TGTGCCAGCAGCCCTCGACAGGGAAGCTCCTACGAGCAGTACTTC
TRBJ1-5 | - | TRBV15 | - | 14 | CATEVAISNQPQHF | TGTGCCACCGAAGTGGCGATCAGCAATCAGCCCCAGCATTTT
TRBJ1-1 | TRBD1 | TRBV6-1 | - | 16 | CASSDPGQVGGTEAFF | TGTGCCAGCAGTGATCCGGGACAGGTGGGGGGGACTGAAGCTTTCTTT
TRBJ2-5 | - | TRBV28 | - | 14 | CASSPPGRRATQYF | TGTGCCAGCAGTCCTCCGGGACGACGCGCGACCCAGTACTTC
TRBJ2-7 | - | TRBV5-5 | - | 14 | CASFSPEGSYEQYF | TGTGCCAGCTTCAGCCCCGAGGGGTCCTACGAGCAGTACTTC
TRBJ2-7 | - | TRBV11-2 | - | 12 | CASSLGGHEQYF | TGTGCCAGCAGCTTAGGGGGCCACGAGCAGTACTTC
TRBJ2-7 | TRBD1 | TRBV19 | - | 15 | CASSIIRDRVYEQYF | TGTGCCAGTAGTATAATCCGGGACAGGGTCTACGAGCAGTACTTC
TRBJ2-5 | - | TRBV6-5 | - | 14 | CASSDRDPGETQYF | TGTGCCAGCAGTGACCGGGACCCTGGGGAGACCCAGTACTTC
TRBJ2-2 | - | TRBV11-2 | - | 16 | CASREGAYLNTGELFF | TGTGCCAGCAGGGAGGGGGCCTACCTCAACACCGGGGAGCTGTTTTTT
TRBJ2-3 | TRBD1 | TRBV7-2 | - | 16 | CASSRRTGEGTDTQYF | TGTGCCAGCAGCCGAAGGACAGGGGAAGGCACAGATACGCAGTATTTT
TRBJ1-5 | - | TRBV18 | - | 16 | CASSESYRVSNQPQHF | TGTGCCAGCTCAGAATCTTATCGGGTAAGCAATCAGCCCCAGCATTTT
TRBJ2-3 | TRBD2 | TRBV4-2 | - | 13 | CASSLPGGDTQYF | TGTGCCAGCAGCCTCCCGGGGGGGGATACGCAGTATTTT
TRBJ1-3 | - | TRBV7-2 | - | 15 | CASSLAGISGNTIYF | TGTGCCAGCAGCTTAGCCGGCATCTCTGGAAACACCATATATTTT
TRBJ2-3 | - | TRBV5-1 | - | 16 | CASSLQGPLSTDTQYF | TGCGCCAGCAGCTTGCAGGGTCCCCTTTCCACAGATACGCAGTATTTT
TRBJ2-1 | TRBD2 | TRBV4-3 | - | 14 | CASSSSRLADEQFF | TGCGCCAGCAGCTCAAGTCGGCTAGCGGACGAGCAGTTCTTC
TRBJ2-1 | - | TRBV18 | once | 15 | CASSPGGYWDNEQFF | TGTGCCAGCTCACCCGGAGGGTATTGGGACAATGAGCAGTTCTTC
TRBJ1-2 | - | TRBV5-1 | - | 13 | CASSLGQPYGYTF | TGCGCCAGCAGCTTGGGCCAGCCCTATGGCTACACCTTC
TRBJ1-2 | - | TRBV11-2 | - | 15 | CASSLGVAGSPGYTF | TGTGCCAGCAGCTTAGGGGTAGCAGGAAGCCCTGGCTACACCTTC
TRBJ2-7 | - | TRBV11-2 | - | 17 | CASSSLGRGTEKYEQYF | TGTGCCAGCAGCTCGCTAGGGCGCGGGACGGAGAAATACGAGCAGTACTTC
TRBJ2-1 | TRBD2 | TRBV7-9 | - | 15 | CASSLRAGTYNEQFF | TGTGCCAGCAGCTTAAGAGCGGGAACCTACAATGAGCAGTTCTTC
TRBJ2-1 | - | TRBV4-3 | - | 15 | CASSRGTGQGNEQFF | TGCGCCAGCAGCCGTGGGACGGGGCAGGGCAATGAGCAGTTCTTC
TRBJ2-1 | TRBD2 | TRBV9 | - | 16 | CASSRSSGRVTDEQFF | TGTGCCAGCAGTAGAAGCAGCGGGAGGGTGACTGATGAGCAGTTCTTC
TRBJ2-3 | - | TRBV12-1 | - | 15 | CASSSHRGCTDTQYF | TGTGCCAGCAGCTCCCACAGGGGGTGCACAGATACGCAGTATTTT
TRBJ2-5 | TRBD2 | TRBV27 | - | 16 | CASSGLAGGGRETQYF | TGTGCCAGCTCGGGACTAGCGGGAGGAGGGCGAGAGACCCAGTACTTC
TRBJ2-7 | - | TRBV27 | - | 16 | CASNNRGAGFSYEQYF | TGTGCCAGCAACAACCGCGGGGCAGGGTTTTCCTACGAGCAGTACTTC
TRBJ2-7 | - | TRBV2 | - | 14 | CASSVVSASYEQYF | TGTGCCAGCAGTGTTGTAAGCGCCTCCTACGAGCAGTACTTC
TRBJ2-2 | TRBD2 | TRBV13 | - | 16 | CASSPGLAGATGELFF | TGTGCCAGCAGCCCGGGACTAGCGGGGGCCACCGGGGAGCTGTTTTTT
TRBJ2-1 | - | TRBV5-1 | - | 14 | CASHPGLEDNEQFF | TGCGCCAGCCATCCGGGACTGGAAGATAATGAGCAGTTCTTC
TRBJ2-7 | - | TRBV4-2 | - | 13 | CASSQGPLDEQYF | TGTGCCAGCAGCCAAGGTCCCCTAGACGAGCAGTACTTC
TRBJ2-1 | TRBD1 | TRBV27 | - | 15 | CASIPRGQIFNEQFF | TGTGCCAGCATTCCCCGGGGACAGATATTCAATGAGCAGTTCTTC